The source of this T cell receptor beta chain is a study of blood T cell repertoires in COVID-19. Study as a whole: Acute and convalescent COVID-19 samples came from the United States, Italy and Spain. PBMCs, B-cell-depleted T cells, or T cells provided the cDNA or gDNA that made up the material.

Germline V lookup: CDR1 SGHAT, CDR2 FQNNGV. This CDR3 contains 16 residues. V dropped 5 bases and J dropped 3; count of bases not matched to a gene: 12. In the original analysis: Amplification of reference gene primers provided the estimated nucleated cell counts. Clones were read by immunoSEQ multiplex PCR, and TCRdb kept only the in-frame ones, dropping some. V and J calls and clone size are those listed in that table; D and trimming were worked out from the DNA. The sample consists of around 700,000 clones, 85% to 90% of them appearing once. This clonotype originated in a woman between 18 and 29 years old with acute or convalescent COVID-19. V usage is TRBV11-2 and J usage is TRBJ1-1; 7 nucleotides agree with TRBD1. The sequenced sample was peripheral blood. The CDR3 region has the DNA TGTGCCAGCAGCCGGACAGGTCGTCGCCCGGACACTGAAGCTTTCTTT. Amino acid sequence: CASSRTGRRPDTEAFF.